This T cell receptor beta chain appears in the sequencing data of a study of cytomegalovirus exposure and HLA in healthy donors. CDR3 length: 12 amino acids. Germline V CDR1 and CDR2: MNHEY, SMNVEV (reference sequence). Trimming removed 5 bases at V and 6 bases at J, with 10 bases between. Points from the study as a whole: CMV serostatus stood as the only immune exposure information on hand.

On this clone itself: Its antigen is undetermined.

Vbeta (60) and Jbeta (13) primers were used in the PCR. The assay was immunoSEQ multiplex PCR, and TCRdb's table has in-frame clones only and misses some. The sample records approximately 92,000 clones, just under 70% being singletons. The chain carries TRBV27 and TRBJ1-1; a possible D gene is TRBD1 (5 bases). Sequencing was done on a sample of PBMCs. This sequence was found in a man aged 45 to 65 in good health and CMV-seronegative. The CDR3: CASSARGAEAFF. DNA of the CDR3: TGTGCCAGCAGTGCCCGGGGGGCTGAAGCTTTCTTT.